A selection of T cell receptor beta chains follows, all from one sample in a study of control samples from healthy donors and cancer patients. The repertoire was sequenced with immunoSEQ multiplex PCR; TCRdb's copy has only in-frame clones and lacks some. The sample shows 55,000 to 90,000 clones, about 80% of them seen only once. Sequencing was carried out using blood. All receptors derive from a man in his fifties in good health. Each CDR3 is given with its conserved first and last residue.

TRBV11-1	CASREGLQAIHNEQFF
TRBV14	CASCQSSSYNEQFF
TRBV7-7	CASSLGLANTGELFF
TRBV27	CASRFRTEAPSPLHF
TRBV19	CASSEGRDDNEQFF
TRBV18	CASQTDRDDEQYF
TRBV11-3	CASSLGRAGPEQFF
TRBV28	CASDQAYNEQFF
TRBV6-5	CASRLHWGPDTQYF
TRBV7-7	CASSLGTGELFF
TRBV5-1	CASSLRDRERQYF
TRBV6-5	CASSYAGQAPNSPLHF
TRBV18	CASSTLPLREGSSQPQHF
TRBV5-4	CASSHVPGQGNYGYTF
TRBV5-4	CASSPRPRTGETQYF
TRBV7-3	CASSKDSGRGNGYTF
TRBV6-2/TRBV6-3	CASSHQIQGSWGYTEAFF
TRBV4-1	CASSQELYRGFNEKLFF
TRBV18	CASSPGAGTDTQYF
TRBV12-5	CASGLVHGTDLYGYTF
TRBV24-1	CATSDPRQGDGYTF
TRBV9	CASSVGTGGGYGQYF
TRBV6-6	CASSYSEYNEQFF
TRBV30	CAWSVGQGVPYTF
TRBV7-2	CASRIAGGSPDTQYF
TRBV30	CAWSVRQGARLQPQHF
TRBV9	CASSVGVAGGYDEQFF
TRBV18	CASSPKRQGNTEAFF
TRBV6-5	CASSYRSGGFDGYTF
TRBV6-2/TRBV6-3	CASSSGLGRSSGANVLTF
TRBV5-4	CASSPGTASYEQYF
TRBV5-1	CASSFTQETQYF
TRBV7-9	CASSLANRDPQYF
TRBV19	CASSILGTGNTIYF
TRBV7-2	CASSLMDADTQYF
TRBV7-8	CASTQSGNQPQHF
TRBV28	CASSFQIQAGGTEAFF
TRBV11-3	CASSVSSSSYEQYF
TRBV5-1	CASSANTNEQYF
TRBV7-2	CASSQRAGGNLAKNIQYF
TRBV3-1/TRBV3-2	CASSQTLVGASINSPLHF
TRBV29-1	CSVAEAMGEKLFF
TRBV29-1	CSVSGRPDNYGYTF
TRBV11-3	CASTLGGSGNTIYF
TRBV19	CASSSGRNTEAFF
TRBV28	CASSITTGGALGGYTF
TRBV19	CASSMSRDSYEQYF
TRBV28	CASSLVGVNTEAFF
TRBV19	CASSIVQAGDTQYF
TRBV4-2	CASSQDPTSLQGAEEKLFF
TRBV9	CASRPGIKDSPLHF
TRBV6-5	CASSYSTGPEQYF
TRBV7-8	CASSLGASSYEQYF